This T cell receptor (beta chain) emerged from a study of early T cells in non-severe SARS-CoV-2 infection. Study summary: With bulk RNA from unsorted whole blood as input, sequencing yielded unpaired chains.

Separate cDNA molecules each had unique molecular identifiers attached to them. TCRdb re-called the 5' RACE reads with MiXCR, one entry per CDR3 protein. This table holds tens of thousands of distinct CDR3 sequences, over 13% found once. This clonotype was counted between two and nine times. CDR1 and CDR2 from the germline V gene are SNHLY and FYNNEI. Trimming took 6 bases from V and 8 from J, leaving 13 bases between them. The length of the CDR3 is 12 residues. The sequence came from an adult who was a healthcare worker with PCR-confirmed SARS-CoV-2 infection or an uninfected control (not recorded which). Specimen: whole blood. V usage is TRBV2 and J usage is TRBJ1-2, with no clear D. DNA of the CDR3: TGTGCCAGCAGGGAGGACGTAAAGGGCTACACCTTC. As protein: CASREDVKGYTF.